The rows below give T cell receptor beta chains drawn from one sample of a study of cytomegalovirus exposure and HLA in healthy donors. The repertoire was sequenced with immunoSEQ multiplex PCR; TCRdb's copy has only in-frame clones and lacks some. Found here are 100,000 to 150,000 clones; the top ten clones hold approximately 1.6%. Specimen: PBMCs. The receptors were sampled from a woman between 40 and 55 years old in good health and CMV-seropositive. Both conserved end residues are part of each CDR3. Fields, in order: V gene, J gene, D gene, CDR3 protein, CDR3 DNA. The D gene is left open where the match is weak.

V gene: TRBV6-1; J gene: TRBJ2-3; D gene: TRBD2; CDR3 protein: CASKSTSGGTDTQYF; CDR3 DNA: TGTGCCAGCAAGTCGACTAGCGGAGGCACAGATACGCAGTATTTT
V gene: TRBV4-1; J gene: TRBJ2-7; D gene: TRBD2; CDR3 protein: CASSQGHSGRAQEQYF; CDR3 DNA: TGCGCCAGCAGCCAAGGCCATAGCGGGAGGGCCCAAGAGCAGTACTTC
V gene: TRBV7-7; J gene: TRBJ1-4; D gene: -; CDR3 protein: CASSLLPGEAVNEKLFF; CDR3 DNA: TGTGCTAGCAGCTTGCTCCCGGGTGAGGCCGTTAATGAAAAACTGTTTTTT
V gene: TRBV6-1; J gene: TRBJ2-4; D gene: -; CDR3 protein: CASSEATNRGGDIQYF; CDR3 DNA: TGTGCCAGCAGTGAGGCTACAAACAGGGGCGGGGACATTCAGTACTTC
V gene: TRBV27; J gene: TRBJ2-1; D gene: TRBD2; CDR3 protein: CASSLPLPGLGTKQFF; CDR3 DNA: TGTGCCAGCAGTTTACCCTTGCCGGGACTAGGAACGAAGCAGTTCTTC
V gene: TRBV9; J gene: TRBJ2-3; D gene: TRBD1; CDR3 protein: CASSGRTGDKDTQYF; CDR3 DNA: TGTGCCAGCAGCGGGAGGACAGGGGACAAGGATACGCAGTATTTT
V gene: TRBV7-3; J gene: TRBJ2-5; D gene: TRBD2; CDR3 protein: CASSLNGLAGDPEETQYF; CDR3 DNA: TGTGCCAGCAGCTTAAATGGACTAGCGGGAGACCCGGAAGAGACCCAGTACTTC
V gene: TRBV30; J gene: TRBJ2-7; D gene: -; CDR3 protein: CAWSLSYEQYF; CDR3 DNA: TGTGCCTGGAGTCTGAGCTACGAGCAGTACTTC
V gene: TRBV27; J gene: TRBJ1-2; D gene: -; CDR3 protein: CASKSMAGLKGYTF; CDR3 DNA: TGTGCCAGCAAATCCATGGCGGGCTTGAAAGGCTACACCTTC
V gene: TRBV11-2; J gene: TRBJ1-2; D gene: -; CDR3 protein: CASSWDKPPVSSYTF; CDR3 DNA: TGTGCCAGCAGCTGGGACAAGCCTCCAGTCAGTAGCTACACCTTC
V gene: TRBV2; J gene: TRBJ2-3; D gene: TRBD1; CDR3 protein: CAIRYRGTRTDTQYF; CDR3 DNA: TGTGCCATCAGATACAGGGGGACCCGCACAGATACGCAGTATTTT
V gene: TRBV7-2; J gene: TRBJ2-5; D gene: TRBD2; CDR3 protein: CASSLSGLAGETQYF; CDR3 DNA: TGTGCCAGCAGCTTATCAGGGCTAGCGGGCGAGACCCAGTACTTC
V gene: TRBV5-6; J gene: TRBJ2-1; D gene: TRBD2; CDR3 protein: CASSHGTSGSSGGLF; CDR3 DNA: TGTGCCAGCAGCCACGGGACTAGCGGGAGTAGTGGGGGGCTCTTC
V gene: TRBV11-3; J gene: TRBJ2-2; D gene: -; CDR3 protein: CASSLDRIGGVSGELFF; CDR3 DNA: TGTGCCAGCAGCTTAGATCGGATCGGGGGTGTTAGCGGGGAGCTGTTTTTT
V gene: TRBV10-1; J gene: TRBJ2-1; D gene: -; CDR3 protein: CASSEVRLADGNEQFF; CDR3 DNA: TGCGCCAGCAGTGAAGTTCGTCTAGCTGATGGGAATGAGCAGTTCTTC
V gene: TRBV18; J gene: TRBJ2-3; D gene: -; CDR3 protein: CTSSPLARRAGDTQYF; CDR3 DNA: TGTACCAGCTCACCACTCGCCCGACGGGCAGGGGATACGCAGTATTTT
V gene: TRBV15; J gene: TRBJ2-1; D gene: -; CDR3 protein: CATSRVRRSYNEQFF; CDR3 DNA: TGTGCCACCAGCAGAGTCCGTCGCTCCTACAATGAGCAGTTCTTC
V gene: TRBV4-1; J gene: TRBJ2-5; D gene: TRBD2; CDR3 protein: CASSRWTSGGGSQETQYF; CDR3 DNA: TGCGCCAGCAGCCGTTGGACTAGCGGGGGTGGTAGCCAAGAGACCCAGTACTTC
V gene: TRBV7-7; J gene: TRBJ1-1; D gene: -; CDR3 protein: CASNLQVNTEAFF; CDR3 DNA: TGTGCCAGCAACCTGCAGGTGAACACTGAAGCTTTCTTT
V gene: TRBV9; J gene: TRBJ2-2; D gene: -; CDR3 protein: CASSPLGQPPGELFF; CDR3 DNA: TGTGCCAGCAGCCCTCTCGGACAGCCCCCCGGGGAGCTGTTTTTT
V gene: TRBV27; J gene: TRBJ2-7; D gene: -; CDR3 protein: CASSTPPGVEQYF; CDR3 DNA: TGTGCCAGCAGTACCCCCCCAGGGGTCGAGCAGTACTTC
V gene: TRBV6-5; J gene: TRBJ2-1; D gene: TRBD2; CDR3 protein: CASSFVAGDNEQFF; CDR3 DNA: TGTGCCAGCAGTTTTGTAGCGGGAGATAATGAGCAGTTCTTC
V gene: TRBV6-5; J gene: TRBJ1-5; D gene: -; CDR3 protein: CASSLRRVGQPQHF; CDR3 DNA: TGTGCCAGCAGCCTTCGACGGGTAGGTCAGCCCCAGCATTTT
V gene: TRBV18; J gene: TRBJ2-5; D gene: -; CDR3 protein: CASSPGGGQETQYF; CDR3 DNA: TGTGCCAGCTCACCAGGAGGCGGACAAGAGACCCAGTACTTC
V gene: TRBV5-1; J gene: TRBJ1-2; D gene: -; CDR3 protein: CASSLQIQNGYTF; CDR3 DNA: TGCGCCAGCAGCTTGCAAATACAAAATGGCTACACCTTC
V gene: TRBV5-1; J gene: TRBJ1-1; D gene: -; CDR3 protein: CASSLAGGMNTEAFF; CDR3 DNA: TGCGCCAGCAGCTTGGCGGGAGGGATGAACACTGAAGCTTTCTTT
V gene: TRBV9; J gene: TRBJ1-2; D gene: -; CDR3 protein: CASSVVGGGYTF; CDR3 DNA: TGTGCCAGCAGCGTAGTCGGGGGAGGCTACACCTTC
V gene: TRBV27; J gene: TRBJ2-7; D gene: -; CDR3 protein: CASSLDYRYEQYF; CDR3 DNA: TGTGCCAGCAGTTTAGACTACCGCTACGAGCAGTACTTC